The clone carrying this TCR beta chain was counted many times. Its antigen is unknown. TCRdb fed the 5' RACE reads into MiXCR, producing one record per CDR3 protein. The sample has 250,000 or so distinct CDR3 sequences; 6.7% are singletons. This sample stems from a study of T cells after yellow fever vaccination. At the level of the study: When fractions had low cell numbers, they were prepared with SMART-Seq v4 Ultra Low Input. Overall study results and limits: Few clonotypes appeared in both CD4 and CD8 compartments. There was a possibility that FACS-sorted repertoires contained abundant clonotypes contaminating from the bulk population.

V shed 2 bases and J shed 7 bases, with 13 bases lying between them. The CDR3 totals 14 residues. Germline CDR1 is SGHRS and CDR2 is YFSETQ. J is TRBJ2-1 and V is TRBV5-1; no definite D call. This material consisted of CD4+ T cells sorted from PBMCs, taken on the day of the yellow fever booster vaccination. This receptor was identified in a man aged 30 to 45 who received the YFV17D yellow fever vaccine. CDR3 DNA sequence: TGCGCCAGCAGCTTAGGGCAGACCTCTAATGAGCAGTTCTTC. This translates into CASSLGQTSNEQFF. Together with reference TRBV5-1 and TRBJ2-1, the CDR3 gives the full variable domain: KAGVTQTPRYLIKTRGQQVTLSCSPISGHRSVSWYQQTPGQGLQFLFEYFSETQRNKGNFPGRFSGRQFSNSRSEMNVSTLELGDSALYLCASSLGQTSNEQFFGPGTRLTVL.